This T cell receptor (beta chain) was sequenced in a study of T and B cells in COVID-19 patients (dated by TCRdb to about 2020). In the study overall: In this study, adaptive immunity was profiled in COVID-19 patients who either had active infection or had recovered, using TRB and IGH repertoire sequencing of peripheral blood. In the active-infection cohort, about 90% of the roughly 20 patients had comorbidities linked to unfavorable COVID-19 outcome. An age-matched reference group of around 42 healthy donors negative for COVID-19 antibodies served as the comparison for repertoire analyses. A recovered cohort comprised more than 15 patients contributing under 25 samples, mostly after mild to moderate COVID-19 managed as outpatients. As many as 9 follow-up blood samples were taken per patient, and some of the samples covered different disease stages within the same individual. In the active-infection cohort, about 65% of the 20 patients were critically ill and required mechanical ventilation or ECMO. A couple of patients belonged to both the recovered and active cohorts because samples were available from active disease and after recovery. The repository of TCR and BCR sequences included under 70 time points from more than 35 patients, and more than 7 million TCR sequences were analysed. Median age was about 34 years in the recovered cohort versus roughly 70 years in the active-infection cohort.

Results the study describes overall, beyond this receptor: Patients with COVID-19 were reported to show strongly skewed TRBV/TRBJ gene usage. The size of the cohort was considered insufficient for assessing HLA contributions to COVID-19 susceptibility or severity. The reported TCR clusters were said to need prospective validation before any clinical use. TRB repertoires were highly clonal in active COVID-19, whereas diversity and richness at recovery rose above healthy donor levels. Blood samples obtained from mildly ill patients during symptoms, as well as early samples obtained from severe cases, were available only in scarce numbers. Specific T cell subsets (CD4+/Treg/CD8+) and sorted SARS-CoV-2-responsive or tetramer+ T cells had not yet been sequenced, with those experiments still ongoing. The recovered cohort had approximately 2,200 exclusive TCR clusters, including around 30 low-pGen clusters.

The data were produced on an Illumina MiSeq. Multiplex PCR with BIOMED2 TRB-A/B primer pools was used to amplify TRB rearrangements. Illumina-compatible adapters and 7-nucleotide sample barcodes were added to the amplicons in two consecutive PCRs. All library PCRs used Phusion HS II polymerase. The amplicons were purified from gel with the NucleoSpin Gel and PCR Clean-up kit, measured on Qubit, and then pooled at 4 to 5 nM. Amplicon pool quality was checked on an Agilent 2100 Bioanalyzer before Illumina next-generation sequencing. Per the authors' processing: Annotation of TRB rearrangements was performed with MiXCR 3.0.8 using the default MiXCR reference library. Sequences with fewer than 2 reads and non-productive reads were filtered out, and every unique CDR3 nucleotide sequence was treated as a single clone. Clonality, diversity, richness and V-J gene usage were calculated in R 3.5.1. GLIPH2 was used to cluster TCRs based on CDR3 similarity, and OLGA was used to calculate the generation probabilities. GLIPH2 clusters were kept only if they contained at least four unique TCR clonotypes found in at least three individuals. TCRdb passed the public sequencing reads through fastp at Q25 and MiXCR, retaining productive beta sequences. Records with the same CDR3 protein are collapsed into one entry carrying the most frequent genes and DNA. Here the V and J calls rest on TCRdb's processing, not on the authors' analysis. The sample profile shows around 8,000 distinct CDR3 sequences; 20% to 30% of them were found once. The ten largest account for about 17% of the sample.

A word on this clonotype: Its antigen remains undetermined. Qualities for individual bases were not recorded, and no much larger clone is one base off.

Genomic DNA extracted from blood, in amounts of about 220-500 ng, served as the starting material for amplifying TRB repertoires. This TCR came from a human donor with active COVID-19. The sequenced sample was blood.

The CDR3 has the sequence CSARGQGNWYNEQFF. In nucleotide form, the sequence is TGCAGTGCTAGAGGGCAGGGGAACTGGTACAATGAGCAGTTCTTC. This receptor chain uses TRBV20-1 and TRBJ2-1, with TRBD1 as a weak D call on 6 bases. Taken from the germline V gene (reference sequence), the CDR1 and CDR2 loops are DFQATT and SNEGSKA. V was cut back by 1 base and J by 4 bases, leaving a gap of 14 bases between them. The CDR3 covers 15 residues, taking in both the cysteine and the phenylalanine. Only CDR3 DNA remains: 45 bases, in frame from the first base.